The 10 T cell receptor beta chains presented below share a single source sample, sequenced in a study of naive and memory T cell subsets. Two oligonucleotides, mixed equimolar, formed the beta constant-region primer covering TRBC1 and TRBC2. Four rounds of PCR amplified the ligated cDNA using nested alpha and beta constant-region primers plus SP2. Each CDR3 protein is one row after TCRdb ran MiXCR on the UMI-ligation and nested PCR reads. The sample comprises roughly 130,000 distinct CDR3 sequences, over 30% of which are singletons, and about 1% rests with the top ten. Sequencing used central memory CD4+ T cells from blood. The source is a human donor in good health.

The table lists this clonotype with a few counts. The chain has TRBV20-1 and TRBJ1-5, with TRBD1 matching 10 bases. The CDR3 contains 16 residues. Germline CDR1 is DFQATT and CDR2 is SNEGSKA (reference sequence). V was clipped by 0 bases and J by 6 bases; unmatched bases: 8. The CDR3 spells CSARDRTGGSGQPQHF. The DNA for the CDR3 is TGCAGTGCTAGAGATCGGACAGGGGGTAGCGGTCAGCCCCAGCATTTT.

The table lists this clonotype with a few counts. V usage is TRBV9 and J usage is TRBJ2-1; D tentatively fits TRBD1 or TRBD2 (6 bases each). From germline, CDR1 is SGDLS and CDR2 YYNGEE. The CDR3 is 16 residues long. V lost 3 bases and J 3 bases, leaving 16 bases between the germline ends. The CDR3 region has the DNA TGTGCCAGCAGCGCCAATCCGGGGGCCCTCTACAATGAGCAGTTCTTC. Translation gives CASSANPGALYNEQFF. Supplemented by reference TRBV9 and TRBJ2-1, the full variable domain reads DSGVTQTPKHLITATGQRVTLRCSPRSGDLSVYWYQQSLDQGLQFLIQYYNGEERAKGNILERFSAQQFPDLHSELNLSSLELGDSALYFCASSANPGALYNEQFFGPGTRLTVL.

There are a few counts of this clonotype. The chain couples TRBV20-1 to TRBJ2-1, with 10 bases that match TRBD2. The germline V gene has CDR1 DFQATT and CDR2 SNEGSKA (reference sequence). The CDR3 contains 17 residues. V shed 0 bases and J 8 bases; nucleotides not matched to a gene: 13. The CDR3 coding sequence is TGCAGTGCTAGAGATCTCCTCGGGACTAGCGTATCAGATGAGCAGTTCTTC. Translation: CSARDLLGTSVSDEQFF.

The CDR3 DNA follows: TGTGCCAGCGCGACAGGGGACATTCAGTACTTC. This sequence encodes CASATGDIQYF. The chain recombines TRBV7-9 with TRBJ2-4; 8 bases fit TRBD1. V lost 8 bases and J lost 8; bases outside the gene matches: 2. CDR1 SEHNR and CDR2 FQNEAQ come from the germline V gene (reference sequence). The CDR3 is 11 amino acids.

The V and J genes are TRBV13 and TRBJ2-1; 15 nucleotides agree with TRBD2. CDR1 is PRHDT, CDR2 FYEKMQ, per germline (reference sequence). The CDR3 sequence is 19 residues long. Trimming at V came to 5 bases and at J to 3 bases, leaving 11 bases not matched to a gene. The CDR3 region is CASSLPGLAGGGNYNEQFF. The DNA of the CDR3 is TGTGCCAGCAGCCTTCCGGGACTAGCGGGAGGAGGGAACTACAATGAGCAGTTCTTC.

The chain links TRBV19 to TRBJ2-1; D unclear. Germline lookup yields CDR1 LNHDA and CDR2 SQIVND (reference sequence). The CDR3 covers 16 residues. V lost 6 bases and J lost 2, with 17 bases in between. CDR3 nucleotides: TGTGCCAGTAGAACCGCGCCCACCGCGGCCTACAATGAGCAGTTCTTC. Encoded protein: CASRTAPTAAYNEQFF.

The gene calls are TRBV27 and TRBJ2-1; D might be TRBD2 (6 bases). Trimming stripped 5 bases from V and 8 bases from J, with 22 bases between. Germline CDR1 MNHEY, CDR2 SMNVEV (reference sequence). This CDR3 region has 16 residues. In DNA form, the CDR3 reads TGTGCCAGCAGTCAAGGGTCGATAGCGGTTAGGGATGAGCAGTTCTTC. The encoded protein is CASSQGSIAVRDEQFF.

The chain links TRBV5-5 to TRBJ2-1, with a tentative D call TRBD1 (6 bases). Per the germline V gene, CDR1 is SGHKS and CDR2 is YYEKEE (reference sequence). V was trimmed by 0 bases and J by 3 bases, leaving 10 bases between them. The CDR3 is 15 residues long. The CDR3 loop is CASSLADRFYNEQFF. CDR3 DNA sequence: TGTGCCAGCAGCTTGGCCGACAGGTTCTACAATGAGCAGTTCTTC.

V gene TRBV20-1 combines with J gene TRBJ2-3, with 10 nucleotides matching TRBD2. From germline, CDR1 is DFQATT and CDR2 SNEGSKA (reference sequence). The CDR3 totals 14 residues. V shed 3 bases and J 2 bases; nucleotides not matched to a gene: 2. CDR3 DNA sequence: TGCAGTGCTAGGGGACTAGCGCCCACAGATACGCAGTATTTT. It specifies CSARGLAPTDTQYF.

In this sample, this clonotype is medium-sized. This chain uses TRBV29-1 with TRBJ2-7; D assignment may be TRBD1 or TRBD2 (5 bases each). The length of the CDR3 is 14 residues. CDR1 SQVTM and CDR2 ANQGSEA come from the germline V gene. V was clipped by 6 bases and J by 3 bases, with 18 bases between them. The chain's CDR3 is CSVRPGPQDYEQYF. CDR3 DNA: TGCAGCGTCCGTCCGGGACCCCAGGACTACGAGCAGTACTTC.